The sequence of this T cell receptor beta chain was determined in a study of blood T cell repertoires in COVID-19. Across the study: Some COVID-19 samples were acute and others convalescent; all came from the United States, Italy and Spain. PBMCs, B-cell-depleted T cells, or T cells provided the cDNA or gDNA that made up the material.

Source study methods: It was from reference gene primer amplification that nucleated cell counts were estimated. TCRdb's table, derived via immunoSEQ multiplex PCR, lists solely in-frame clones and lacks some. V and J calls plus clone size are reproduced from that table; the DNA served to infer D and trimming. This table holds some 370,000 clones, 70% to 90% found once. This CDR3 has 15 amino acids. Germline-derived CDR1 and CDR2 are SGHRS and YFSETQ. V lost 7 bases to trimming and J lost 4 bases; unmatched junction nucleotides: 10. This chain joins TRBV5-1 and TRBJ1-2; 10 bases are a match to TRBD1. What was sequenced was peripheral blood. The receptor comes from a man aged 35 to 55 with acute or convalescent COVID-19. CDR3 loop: CASRYSRDRGYGYTF. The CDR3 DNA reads TGCGCCAGCCGATATTCCCGGGACAGGGGCTATGGCTACACCTTC.